These T cell receptor beta chains were read from a single sample in a study of T-cell memory formation after mild COVID-19. TCRdb fed the 5' RACE reads into MiXCR, producing one record per CDR3 protein. The sample consists of roughly 280,000 distinct CDR3 sequences, about 16% of them appearing once. The material sequenced was PBMCs or a T cell subset sorted from them (not recorded which). The receptors originated from a man in his late teens or twenties who had mild COVID-19 (a few samples of this study predate the infection). Cell type and time point are not known. Both conserved end residues are part of each CDR3. Fields, in order: clone size, D gene, V gene, J gene, CDR3 protein, CDR3 DNA. The D gene is left open where the match is weak. A row's size may be missing; if present it is once, few, many or a size class.

size: few
D: -
V: TRBV9
J: TRBJ2-2
CDR3: CASSVVGTATGELFF
DNA: TGTGCCAGCAGCGTAGTGGGCACGGCCACCGGGGAGCTGTTTTTT

size: -
D: TRBD1
V: TRBV5-1
J: TRBJ2-2
CDR3: CASSKQGPENTGELFF
DNA: TGCGCCAGCAGCAAACAGGGGCCTGAGAACACCGGGGAGCTGTTTTTT

size: many
D: -
V: TRBV7-2
J: TRBJ2-2
CDR3: CASSSGPNTGELFF
DNA: TGTGCCAGCAGCTCCGGGCCGAACACCGGGGAGCTGTTTTTT

size: -
D: -
V: TRBV7-2
J: TRBJ2-1
CDR3: CASSPKTLRSLSDNEQFF
DNA: TGTGCCAGCAGCCCTAAAACCTTACGGTCCCTGAGCGACAATGAGCAGTTCTTC

size: -
D: -
V: TRBV7-6
J: TRBJ2-5
CDR3: CASSEGGAAETQYF
DNA: TGTGCCAGCAGCGAAGGAGGGGCGGCGGAGACCCAGTACTTC

size: -
D: -
V: TRBV15
J: TRBJ2-4
CDR3: CATSRDSGIQYF
DNA: TGTGCCACCAGCAGAGATAGTGGGATTCAGTACTTC

size: -
D: -
V: TRBV12-3/TRBV12-4
J: TRBJ1-1
CDR3: CASSSSGFTEAFF
DNA: TGTGCCAGCAGTTCCTCAGGGTTTACTGAAGCTTTCTTT

size: -
D: TRBD2
V: TRBV5-4
J: TRBJ2-3
CDR3: CASSLLLAGAADTQYF
DNA: TGTGCCAGCAGCTTGTTGCTAGCGGGGGCGGCCGATACGCAGTATTTT

size: few
D: -
V: TRBV12-3/TRBV12-4
J: TRBJ2-1
CDR3: CASSLGSRGDEQFF
DNA: TGTGCCAGCAGTTTAGGGTCCCGGGGCGATGAGCAGTTCTTC

size: -
D: -
V: TRBV29-1
J: TRBJ2-1
CDR3: CSVRTESSYNEQFF
DNA: TGCAGCGTCAGGACAGAGAGCTCCTACAATGAGCAGTTCTTC

size: -
D: -
V: TRBV28
J: TRBJ1-2
CDR3: CASSSTEYGYTF
DNA: TGTGCCAGCAGCTCTACCGAGTATGGCTACACCTTC

size: -
D: -
V: TRBV5-1
J: TRBJ1-2
CDR3: CASSLMESDGYTF
DNA: TGCGCCAGCAGCTTGATGGAGTCGGATGGCTACACCTTC

size: -
D: -
V: TRBV7-6
J: TRBJ2-3
CDR3: CASSLSAGTNTDTQYF
DNA: TGTGCCAGCAGCTTATCAGCGGGGACAAACACAGATACGCAGTATTTT

size: few
D: TRBD1
V: TRBV6-5
J: TRBJ1-1
CDR3: CASRMNRGPSEAFF
DNA: TGTGCCAGCAGGATGAACAGGGGTCCGTCTGAAGCTTTCTTT

size: few
D: -
V: TRBV5-1
J: TRBJ2-7
CDR3: CASSLLWRTLGPSYEQYF
DNA: TGCGCCAGCAGCCTGTTATGGCGTACTCTCGGTCCCTCCTACGAGCAGTACTTC

size: -
D: TRBD2
V: TRBV7-2
J: TRBJ2-5
CDR3: CASSFVRLAGQETQYF
DNA: TGTGCCAGCAGCTTCGTAAGACTAGCGGGTCAAGAGACCCAGTACTTC

size: -
D: -
V: TRBV5-1
J: TRBJ2-2
CDR3: CASSLQGVTGELFF
DNA: TGCGCCAGCAGCTTACAAGGGGTCACCGGGGAGCTGTTTTTT

size: -
D: TRBD1
V: TRBV27
J: TRBJ1-5
CDR3: CASSRRQGEGYQPQHF
DNA: TGTGCCAGCAGTCGTCGCCAGGGGGAAGGGTATCAGCCCCAGCATTTT

size: -
D: -
V: TRBV4-3
J: TRBJ2-1
CDR3: CASSQDLGGPPTNEQFF
DNA: TGCGCCAGCAGCCAAGATCTAGGGGGGCCACCGACTAATGAGCAGTTCTTC

size: -
D: TRBD1
V: TRBV29-1
J: TRBJ2-7
CDR3: CSVGGTGAGMGYEQYF
DNA: TGCAGCGTTGGCGGGACAGGGGCCGGGATGGGGTACGAGCAGTACTTC

size: -
D: -
V: TRBV4-1
J: TRBJ2-5
CDR3: CASSHSTAPKSPQYF
DNA: TGCGCCAGCAGCCACTCGACAGCCCCCAAGAGTCCCCAGTACTTC

size: -
D: TRBD1
V: TRBV6-2/TRBV6-3
J: TRBJ2-5
CDR3: CASRSYRGRQETQYF
DNA: TGTGCCAGCAGATCTTACAGGGGGCGACAAGAGACCCAGTACTTC

size: -
D: -
V: TRBV6-5
J: TRBJ2-3
CDR3: CASGTASPDTQYF
DNA: TGTGCCAGCGGGACTGCGTCGCCAGATACGCAGTATTTT

size: -
D: -
V: TRBV7-2
J: TRBJ2-3
CDR3: CASSALDRSTDTQYF
DNA: TGTGCCAGCAGCGCCTTGGACAGAAGCACAGATACGCAGTATTTT

size: -
D: -
V: TRBV18
J: TRBJ2-2
CDR3: CASSPLAASNTGELFF
DNA: TGTGCCAGCTCACCTCTGGCAGCGTCTAACACCGGGGAGCTGTTTTTT

size: few
D: -
V: TRBV7-9
J: TRBJ2-4
CDR3: CASVGGSENIQYF
DNA: TGTGCTTCCGTCGGGGGCAGCGAAAACATTCAGTACTTC

size: -
D: TRBD2
V: TRBV24-1
J: TRBJ2-2
CDR3: CATSDRLAGGPGELFF
DNA: TGTGCCACCAGTGATCGACTAGCGGGGGGGCCCGGGGAGCTGTTTTTT

size: few
D: TRBD2
V: TRBV11-2
J: TRBJ2-1
CDR3: CASPGTSGGRYNEQFF
DNA: TGTGCCAGCCCCGGGACTAGCGGGGGCCGGTACAATGAGCAGTTCTTC

size: -
D: -
V: TRBV10-3
J: TRBJ2-6
CDR3: CAISDGAPGNVLTF
DNA: TGTGCCATCAGTGACGGGGCTCCAGGTAACGTCCTGACTTTC

size: -
D: -
V: TRBV10-3
J: TRBJ2-3
CDR3: CAIGFGARFTDTQYF
DNA: TGTGCCATCGGTTTTGGGGCGCGGTTCACAGATACGCAGTATTTT

size: -
D: -
V: TRBV6-5
J: TRBJ1-3
CDR3: CASSPTSGNTIYF
DNA: TGTGCCAGCAGTCCTACTTCTGGAAACACCATATATTTT

size: -
D: TRBD2
V: TRBV7-3
J: TRBJ2-3
CDR3: CASSSTGGNTQYF
DNA: TGTGCCAGCAGCTCAACGGGGGGAAATACGCAGTATTTT

size: many
D: TRBD1
V: TRBV7-6
J: TRBJ2-3
CDR3: CASSLLQGTPSTDTQYF
DNA: TGTGCCAGCAGCTTACTACAGGGGACGCCTAGCACAGATACGCAGTATTTT

size: few
D: -
V: TRBV12-3/TRBV12-4
J: TRBJ1-1
CDR3: CASSPQGALNTEAFF
DNA: TGTGCCAGCAGTCCCCAAGGGGCCCTGAACACTGAAGCTTTCTTT

size: many
D: TRBD1
V: TRBV7-2
J: TRBJ2-5
CDR3: CASSQRRATGVGETQYF
DNA: TGTGCCAGCAGCCAACGGCGGGCGACAGGGGTTGGGGAGACCCAGTACTTC

size: few
D: -
V: TRBV5-1
J: TRBJ2-7
CDR3: CASSWRTASYEQYF
DNA: TGCGCCAGCAGCTGGCGGACAGCCTCCTACGAGCAGTACTTC

size: once
D: -
V: TRBV19
J: TRBJ2-5
CDR3: CASRPAAQETQYF
DNA: TGTGCCAGTAGACCAGCGGCCCAAGAGACCCAGTACTTC

size: many
D: TRBD2
V: TRBV11-2
J: TRBJ2-1
CDR3: CASSLGLAGIVVEQFF
DNA: TGTGCCAGCAGCTTAGGCCTAGCGGGGATCGTCGTTGAGCAGTTCTTC

size: -
D: -
V: TRBV5-1
J: TRBJ2-5
CDR3: CASSARDTTATQYF
DNA: TGCGCCAGCAGCGCCCGGGACACTACGGCCACCCAGTACTTC

size: many
D: -
V: TRBV29-1
J: TRBJ2-7
CDR3: CSYTPDGYEQYF
DNA: TGCAGCTATACCCCGGACGGGTACGAGCAGTACTTC

size: -
D: -
V: TRBV28
J: TRBJ2-4
CDR3: CASTWGLAKNIQYF
DNA: TGTGCCAGCACCTGGGGGCTAGCCAAAAACATTCAGTACTTC

size: -
D: -
V: TRBV6-2/TRBV6-3
J: TRBJ2-5
CDR3: CASSYRPETQYF
DNA: TGTGCCAGCAGTTACCGACCAGAGACCCAGTACTTC

size: few
D: -
V: TRBV20-1
J: TRBJ2-1
CDR3: CRTGASEQFF
DNA: TGCAGGACCGGGGCCAGTGAGCAGTTCTTC

size: -
D: TRBD2
V: TRBV6-5
J: TRBJ2-1
CDR3: CASSYSLRGGHNEQFF
DNA: TGTGCCAGCAGTTACTCTTTGCGGGGGGGGCACAATGAGCAGTTCTTC

size: few
D: -
V: TRBV6-2/TRBV6-3
J: TRBJ2-1
CDR3: CASSYYAKGQFF
DNA: TGTGCCAGCAGTTACTATGCCAAGGGGCAGTTCTTC

size: -
D: -
V: TRBV6-1
J: TRBJ1-5
CDR3: CASSALSGQPQHF
DNA: TGTGCCAGCAGTGCATTGAGCGGACAGCCCCAGCATTTT

size: few
D: -
V: TRBV5-1
J: TRBJ2-5
CDR3: CASNGQIQETQYF
DNA: TGCGCCAGCAATGGACAGATCCAAGAGACCCAGTACTTC

size: many
D: -
V: TRBV5-1
J: TRBJ2-2
CDR3: CASSPGNTGELFF
DNA: TGCGCCAGCAGCCCAGGAAACACCGGGGAGCTGTTTTTT

size: -
D: -
V: TRBV2
J: TRBJ1-2
CDR3: CASNRDYGYTF
DNA: TGTGCCAGCAACAGGGACTATGGCTACACCTTC

size: few
D: -
V: TRBV7-2
J: TRBJ1-3
CDR3: CASSFGLNSGNTIYF
DNA: TGTGCCAGCAGCTTTGGGCTGAACTCTGGAAACACCATATATTTT

size: few
D: TRBD1
V: TRBV5-6
J: TRBJ2-2
CDR3: CASSPYDRANTGELFF
DNA: TGTGCCAGCAGCCCCTACGACAGGGCGAACACCGGGGAGCTGTTTTTT

size: -
D: -
V: TRBV7-6
J: TRBJ2-1
CDR3: CASSLAHGAYNEQFF
DNA: TGTGCCAGCAGCTTAGCGCACGGGGCGTACAATGAGCAGTTCTTC

size: many
D: TRBD1
V: TRBV15
J: TRBJ2-5
CDR3: CATSSQGADETQYF
DNA: TGTGCCACCAGCAGCCAGGGGGCCGATGAGACCCAGTACTTC